A single sample gave rise to the 7 T cell receptor beta chains below, sequenced in a study of beta chain features in type 1 diabetes. The isolated RNA, all of it, was reverse transcribed, so expressed TCRB transcripts were what got sequenced. Using immunoSEQ multiplex PCR, the repertoire was profiled, and TCRdb retains in-frame clones only, with some absent. The table lists roughly 500,000 clones, over 9.5% of them singletons, with approximately 0.05% in the top ten. What was sequenced was naive CD4+ T cells from blood. Receptor source: a woman between 18 and 29 years old in good health.

This clone was picked up a small number of times. The gene calls are TRBV29-1 and TRBJ2-7; 11 bases line up with TRBD1. CDR1 and CDR2 (germline): SQVTM, ANQGSEA. CDR3 length equals 13 residues. The V and J ends lost 4 bases and 3 bases, in that order; junction bases with no gene match: 2. The CDR3 loop reads CSVGGTGGYEQYF. Here the CDR3 DNA reads TGCAGCGTTGGAGGGACAGGGGGCTACGAGCAGTACTTC.

This clone was detected a few times. The sample has other DNA sequences that encode this CDR3 too. The chain joins TRBV18 to TRBJ2-1; D gene ambiguous. The V end lost 3 bases, the J end lost 6 bases, and 9 bases lay between the germline ends. CDR1 KGHSH and CDR2 LQKENI come from the germline V gene. CDR3 size: 13 residues. The CDR3 loop is CASSPPSVNEQFF. CDR3 sequence (DNA): TGTGCCAGCTCACCCCCATCAGTCAATGAGCAGTTCTTC.

There are a few counts of this clone. The chain carries TRBV2 and TRBJ2-2; 7 nucleotides line up with TRBD1. The germline V gene has CDR1 SNHLY and CDR2 FYNNEI. This CDR3 region has 15 residues. Losses at the gene ends were 5 bases for V and 6 bases for J; bases not matched to a gene: 9. CDR3 protein: CASSPQTGVPGELFF. The DNA of the CDR3 is TGTGCCAGCAGTCCCCAAACAGGGGTCCCCGGGGAGCTGTTTTTT.

The chain uses TRBV9 and TRBJ2-7; 7 nucleotides agree with TRBD2. V dropped 0 bases and J dropped 3; count of bases not matched to a gene: 3. The CDR3 has 14 residues. From germline, CDR1 is SGDLS and CDR2 YYNGEE. The CDR3 loop reads CASSVGGEGYEQYV. As DNA, the CDR3 is TGTGCCAGCAGCGTAGGCGGGGAGGGCTACGAGCAGTACGTC.

This clone occurred a few times. The rearrangement links TRBV5-6 to TRBJ2-3, with no clear D. Germline CDR1 reads SGHDT; CDR2 reads YYEEEE. There are 12 residues in the CDR3. V lost 5 bases, J lost 0 bases, and 4 bases lay in between. CDR3 protein: CASRESTDTQYF. DNA for the CDR3: TGTGCCAGCAGGGAGAGCACAGATACGCAGTATTTT.

J is TRBJ2-5 and V is TRBV7-9; unclear D gene. V shed 0 bases and J shed 4 bases, with 15 bases lying between them. CDR1 and CDR2 (germline): SEHNR, FQNEAQ (reference sequence). This CDR3 contains 16 residues. CDR3 sequence (DNA): TGTGCCAGCAGCTTAGCGCTACGGGCGCCCGGAGAGACCCAGTACTTC. Translation: CASSLALRAPGETQYF.

The chain carries TRBV6-1 and TRBJ2-1; perhaps D is TRBD1 or TRBD2 (6 bases each). The CDR3 extends over 15 amino acids. V lost 6 bases to trimming and J lost 2 bases, with 14 bases between them. Per the germline V gene, CDR1 is MNHNS and CDR2 is SASEGT. CDR3 residues: CASRRGGTPYNEQFF. CDR3 bases: TGTGCCAGCAGACGAGGAGGGACACCCTACAATGAGCAGTTCTTC.